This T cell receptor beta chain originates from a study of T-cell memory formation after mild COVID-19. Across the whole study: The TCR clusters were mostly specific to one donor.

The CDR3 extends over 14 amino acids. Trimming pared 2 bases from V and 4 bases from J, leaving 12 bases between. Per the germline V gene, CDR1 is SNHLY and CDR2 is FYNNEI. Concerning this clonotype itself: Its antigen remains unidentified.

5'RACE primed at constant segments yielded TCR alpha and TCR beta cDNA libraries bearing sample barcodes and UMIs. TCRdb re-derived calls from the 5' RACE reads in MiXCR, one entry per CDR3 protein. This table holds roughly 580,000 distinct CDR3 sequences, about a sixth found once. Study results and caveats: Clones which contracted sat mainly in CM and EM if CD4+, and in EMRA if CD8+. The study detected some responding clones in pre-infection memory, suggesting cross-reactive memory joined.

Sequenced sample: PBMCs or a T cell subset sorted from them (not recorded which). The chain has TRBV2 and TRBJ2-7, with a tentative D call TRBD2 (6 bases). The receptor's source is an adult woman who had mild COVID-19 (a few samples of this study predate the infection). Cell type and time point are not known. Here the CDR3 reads CASSERDLPYEQYF. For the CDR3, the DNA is TGTGCCAGCAGTGAACGGGACTTACCTTACGAGCAGTACTTC.